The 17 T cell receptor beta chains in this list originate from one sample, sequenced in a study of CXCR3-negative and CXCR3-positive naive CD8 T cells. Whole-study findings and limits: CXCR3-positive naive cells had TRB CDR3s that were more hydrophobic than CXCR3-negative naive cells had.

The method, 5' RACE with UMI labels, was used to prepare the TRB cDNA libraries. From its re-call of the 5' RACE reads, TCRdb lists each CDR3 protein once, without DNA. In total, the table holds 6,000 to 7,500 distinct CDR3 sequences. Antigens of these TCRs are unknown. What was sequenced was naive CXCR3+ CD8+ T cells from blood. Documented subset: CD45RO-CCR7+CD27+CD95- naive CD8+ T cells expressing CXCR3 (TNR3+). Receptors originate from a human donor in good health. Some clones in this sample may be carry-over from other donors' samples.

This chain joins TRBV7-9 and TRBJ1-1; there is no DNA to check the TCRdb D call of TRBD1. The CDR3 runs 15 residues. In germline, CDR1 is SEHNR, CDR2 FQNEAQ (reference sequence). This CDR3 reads CASSLFVGGNTEAFF.

The CDR3: CATSRGQGWDQETQYF. The chain has TRBV15 and TRBJ2-5; the D call of TRBD1 rests on TCRdb alone, since no DNA is present to check it. CDR3 length: 16 amino acids. Germline V gives CDR1 LNHNV, CDR2 YYDKDF (reference sequence).

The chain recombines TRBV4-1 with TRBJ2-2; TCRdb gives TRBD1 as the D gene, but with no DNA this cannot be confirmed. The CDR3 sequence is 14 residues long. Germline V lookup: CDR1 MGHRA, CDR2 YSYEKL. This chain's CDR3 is CASSQAGGDGELFF.

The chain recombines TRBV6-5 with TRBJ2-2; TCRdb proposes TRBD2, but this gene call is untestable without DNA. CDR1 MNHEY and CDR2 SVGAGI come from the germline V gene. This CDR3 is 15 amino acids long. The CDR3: CASSYGLLNTGELFF.

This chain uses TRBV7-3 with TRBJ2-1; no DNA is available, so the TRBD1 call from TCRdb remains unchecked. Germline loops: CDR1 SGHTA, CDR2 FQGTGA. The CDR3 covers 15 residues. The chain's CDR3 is CASSLIRGQYNEQFF.

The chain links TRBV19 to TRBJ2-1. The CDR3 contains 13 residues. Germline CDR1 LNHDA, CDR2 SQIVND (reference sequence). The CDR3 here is CASSIWGNNEQFF. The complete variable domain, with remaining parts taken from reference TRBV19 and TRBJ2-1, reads DGGITQSPKYLFRKEGQNVTLSCEQNLNHDAMYWYRQDPGQGLRLIYYSQIVNDFQKGDIAEGYSVSREKKESFPLTVTSAQKNPTAFYLCASSIWGNNEQFFGPGTRLTVL.

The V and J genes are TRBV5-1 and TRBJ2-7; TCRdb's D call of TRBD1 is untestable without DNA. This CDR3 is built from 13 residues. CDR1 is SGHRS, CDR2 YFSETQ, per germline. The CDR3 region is CASSPDTGVEQYF.

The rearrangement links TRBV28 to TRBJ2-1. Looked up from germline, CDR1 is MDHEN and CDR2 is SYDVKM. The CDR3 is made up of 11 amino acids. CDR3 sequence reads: CASSSTPEQFF. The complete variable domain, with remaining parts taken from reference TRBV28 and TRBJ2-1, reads DVKVTQSSRYLVKRTGEKVFLECVQDMDHENMFWYRQDPGLGLRLIYFSYDVKMKEKGDIPEGYSVSREKKERFSLILESASTNQTSMYLCASSSTPEQFFGPGTRLTVL.

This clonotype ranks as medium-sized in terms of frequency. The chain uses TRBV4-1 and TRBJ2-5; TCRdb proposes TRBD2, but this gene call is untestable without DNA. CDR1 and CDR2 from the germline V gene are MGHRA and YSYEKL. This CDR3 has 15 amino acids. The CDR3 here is CASSQDGAGGETQYF.

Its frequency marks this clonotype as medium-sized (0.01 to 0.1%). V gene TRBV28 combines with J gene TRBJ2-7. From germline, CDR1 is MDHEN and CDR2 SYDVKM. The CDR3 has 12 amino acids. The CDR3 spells CASRQSSYEQYF.

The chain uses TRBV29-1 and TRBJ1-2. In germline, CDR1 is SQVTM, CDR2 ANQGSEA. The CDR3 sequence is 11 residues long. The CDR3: CSGGGRNPPTF.

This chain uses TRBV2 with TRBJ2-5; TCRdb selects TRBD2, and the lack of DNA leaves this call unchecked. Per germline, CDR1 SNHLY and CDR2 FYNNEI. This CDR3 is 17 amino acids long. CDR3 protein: CDSSELAGTQTGETQYF.

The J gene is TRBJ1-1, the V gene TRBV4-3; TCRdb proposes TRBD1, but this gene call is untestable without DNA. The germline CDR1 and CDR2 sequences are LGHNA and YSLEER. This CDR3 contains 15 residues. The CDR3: CASSQPGQRLSEAFF.

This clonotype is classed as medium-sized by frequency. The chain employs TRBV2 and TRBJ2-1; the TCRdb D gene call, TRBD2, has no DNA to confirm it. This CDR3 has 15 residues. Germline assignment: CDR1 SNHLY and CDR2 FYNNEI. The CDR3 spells CASSYSGRNYNEQFF.

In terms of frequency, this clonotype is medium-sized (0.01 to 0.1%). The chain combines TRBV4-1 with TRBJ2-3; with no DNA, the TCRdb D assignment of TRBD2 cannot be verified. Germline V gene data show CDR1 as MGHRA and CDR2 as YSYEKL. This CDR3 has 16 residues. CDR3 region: CASSQEGSDRTDTQYF.

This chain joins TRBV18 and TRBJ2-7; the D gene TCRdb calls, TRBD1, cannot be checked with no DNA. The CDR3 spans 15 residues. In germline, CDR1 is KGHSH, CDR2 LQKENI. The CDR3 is CASSPGRASSYEQYF.

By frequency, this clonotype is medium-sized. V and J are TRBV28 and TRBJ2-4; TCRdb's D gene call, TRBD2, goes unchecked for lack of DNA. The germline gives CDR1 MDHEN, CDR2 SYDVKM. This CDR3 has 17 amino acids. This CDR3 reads CASTFNLAGLAKNIQYF. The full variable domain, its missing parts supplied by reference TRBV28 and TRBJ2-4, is DVKVTQSSRYLVKRTGEKVFLECVQDMDHENMFWYRQDPGLGLRLIYFSYDVKMKEKGDIPEGYSVSREKKERFSLILESASTNQTSMYLCASTFNLAGLAKNIQYFGAGTRLSVL.